Listed below are T cell receptor beta chains from one sample, sequenced in a study of radiotherapy plus CTLA-4 blockade in lung cancer. The method was immunoSEQ multiplex PCR; TCRdb's version includes in-frame clones alone and lacks a portion of them. The sample lists some 52,000 clones, roughly three quarters occurring once. The starting material was peripheral blood, obtained from a patient treated with radiotherapy plus ipilimumab. The origin of the receptors is a human donor with non-small cell lung cancer who had a partial response to radiotherapy plus ipilimumab. Both conserved end residues are part of each CDR3. D genes are given only for firm matches. Rows give clone size only sometimes, using once, few, many, or a class for an expanded clone.

d_call | j_call | v_call | clone_size | cdr3_nt | cdr3_aa
NA | TRBJ1-3 | TRBV4-3 | NA | TGCGCCAGCAGCCAAGATTACGGGTCCCTCTCTGGAAACACCATATATTTT | CASSQDYGSLSGNTIYF
TRBD1 | TRBJ1-5 | TRBV7-9 | NA | TGTGCCAGCAGCTTAGTGCAGGGGGCTGGGCGCAATCAGCCCCAGCATTTT | CASSLVQGAGRNQPQHF
TRBD2 | TRBJ2-5 | TRBV5-1 | NA | TGCGCCAGCAGCTTGCATTCTAGCGGGGGGGCCGGAGAGACCCAGTACTTC | CASSLHSSGGAGETQYF
TRBD1 | TRBJ1-1 | TRBV2 | NA | TGTGCCAGCAGTGACGGGCAGGGGGGCACTGAAGCTTTCTTT | CASSDGQGGTEAFF
NA | TRBJ1-2 | TRBV5-6 | NA | TGTGCCAGCAGTGCAGTGCAGGGGAACGGCTACACCTTC | CASSAVQGNGYTF
TRBD1 | TRBJ1-5 | TRBV5-1 | few | TGCGCCAGCAGCCGGGACAGGGCAGCGGGTCAGCCCCAGCATTTT | CASSRDRAAGQPQHF
TRBD2 | TRBJ2-3 | TRBV5-1 | NA | TGCGCCAGCAGCTCCTATCTAGCGGGGGGCACAGATACGCAGTATTTT | CASSSYLAGGTDTQYF
NA | TRBJ1-5 | TRBV27 | few | TGTGCCAGCAGCGTAGGAGACCTTTGGAATCAGCCCCAGCATTTT | CASSVGDLWNQPQHF
TRBD1 | TRBJ2-7 | TRBV9 | NA | TGTGCCAGCAGCGTAGCTGGGACAGGGATCTACGAGCAGTACTTC | CASSVAGTGIYEQYF
NA | TRBJ1-5 | TRBV28 | NA | TGTGCCAGCACAGAATCCAATCAGCCCCAGCATTTT | CASTESNQPQHF
NA | TRBJ2-5 | TRBV7-2 | NA | TGTGCCAGCAGCTTGCGGGACAGACAAGAGACCCAGTACTTC | CASSLRDRQETQYF
TRBD1 | TRBJ2-3 | TRBV7-2 | NA | TGTGCCAGCAGCCCAAGCGGGACAGGGGGCTTCGCAGATACGCAGTATTTT | CASSPSGTGGFADTQYF
NA | TRBJ2-7 | TRBV11-2 | NA | TGTGCCAGCAGCTCTTTCTACGAGCAGTACTTC | CASSSFYEQYF
NA | TRBJ2-5 | TRBV6-1 | NA | TGTGCCAGCAGTGAATGGAGACCCCAAGAGACCCAGTACTTC | CASSEWRPQETQYF
NA | TRBJ2-6 | TRBV21-1 | NA | TGTGCCAGCAGCGAAAAACGCCCCCTCCGAGGGACAGGGGAATACTCTGGGGCCAACGTCCTGACTTTC | CASSEKRPLRGTGEYSGANVLTF
NA | TRBJ2-1 | TRBV7-8 | NA | TGTGCCAGCAGCCCCCGCGGAACCTTCTCCTACAATGAGCAGTTCTTC | CASSPRGTFSYNEQFF
NA | TRBJ1-1 | TRBV29-1 | NA | TGCAGCGTGACACAAACTGGGAACACTGAAGCTTTCTTT | CSVTQTGNTEAFF
TRBD2 | TRBJ2-5 | TRBV5-1 | once | TGCGCCAGCAGCTTGGCCGGGTTAGCGGGGGAAGAGCAGTACTTC | CASSLAGLAGEEQYF
NA | TRBJ1-1 | TRBV18 | NA | TGTGCCAGCTCACCGGAGGGTAGCGCGACTGAAGCTTTCTTT | CASSPEGSATEAFF
NA | TRBJ1-2 | TRBV30 | many | TGTGCCTGGAGGCTCAGAACAGTGGGCTACACCTTC | CAWRLRTVGYTF
TRBD2 | TRBJ2-3 | TRBV5-1 | NA | TGCGCCAGCAGCCCCGAGGGACTAGAGACAGATACGCAGTATTTT | CASSPEGLETDTQYF
NA | TRBJ2-3 | TRBV6-6 | NA | TGTGCCAGCAGTTACTCGCAGGGATTGAGAGATACGCAGTATTTT | CASSYSQGLRDTQYF
NA | TRBJ2-2 | TRBV19 | NA | TGTGCCAGTAGTATGTTCCCCCCCCAGTTAAACACCGGGGAGCTGTTTTTT | CASSMFPPQLNTGELFF
NA | TRBJ2-7 | TRBV10-3 | NA | TGTGCCATCAGTGGATCGGAGGTTCACGAGCAGTACTTC | CAISGSEVHEQYF